The rows below give T cell receptor beta chains drawn from one sample of a study of monozygotic twins with inflammatory bowel disease. No DNA is given; TCRdb re-called the 5' RACE reads and lists each CDR3 protein once. This specimen shows 440,000 or so distinct CDR3 sequences; the ten leading clones hold 2% to 3%. The sample was blood. Receptors were obtained from a human donor with ulcerative colitis or Crohn's disease, or a healthy co-twin of an affected twin (not recorded which). Both conserved end residues are part of each CDR3.

J gene	V gene	CDR3 protein
TRBJ2-2	TRBV5-1	CASSLSAGNTGELFF
TRBJ1-4	TRBV10-2	CASSGESGLYNEKLFF
TRBJ1-2	TRBV18	CASSPRTVSYGYTF
TRBJ1-4	TRBV18	CASSPSKGSEKLFF
TRBJ2-1	TRBV20-1	CSARDGGVSYNEQFF
TRBJ2-5	TRBV7-9	CASSLIIAGRTQYF
TRBJ2-1	TRBV19	CATDSGRRYNERFF
TRBJ1-3	TRBV7-2	CASTTPGNTIYF
TRBJ1-5	TRBV20-1	CSARSTRGNQPQHF
TRBJ1-1	TRBV7-6	CASSFSGQGNTEAFF
TRBJ1-2	TRBV6-5	CASRDLGTYGYTF
TRBJ2-3	TRBV12-3/TRBV12-4	CASSFSGLSTDTQYF
TRBJ2-1	TRBV7-9	CASSTGTRNWREQFF
TRBJ1-6	TRBV5-4	CASSSPSGTGGNSPLHF
TRBJ2-2	TRBV7-6	CASSLELSHFTGELFF
TRBJ1-1	TRBV29-1	CSGDWNTEAFF
TRBJ1-1	TRBV10-3	CAISGRQSNTEAFF
TRBJ1-1	TRBV11-3	CASSQVGQGKAFF
TRBJ2-1	TRBV4-1	CASSRLRTSGREGYEQFF
TRBJ1-5	TRBV5-5	CASSSTSRDRVVDQPQHF
TRBJ2-1	TRBV5-1	CASSWGQGARSYNEQFF
TRBJ2-2	TRBV29-1	CSVEVTAGVERTGELFF
TRBJ1-4	TRBV5-5	CASSLILTREKLFF
TRBJ2-2	TRBV19	CASSWAPRGPNTGELFF
TRBJ2-7	TRBV7-2	CASSLNGESYEQYF
TRBJ2-2	TRBV20-1	CSARDSDFTGELFF
TRBJ2-4	TRBV7-2	CASSFSGGAAKNIQYF